There are a few counts of the clone carrying this T cell receptor beta chain. Its antigen is unknown. Study-level points and caveats: Whole repertoires were not studied in the larger cohort, only one V-J beta rearrangement. Tumor Tregs overlapped most with tumor, then blood, naive CD4+ cells.

Cells sorted as Tregs were CD4+, CD25+ and CD127-/low. The V gene end was trimmed by 5 bases and the J gene end by 7 bases; junction bases not matched to a gene: 10. There are 15 residues in the CDR3. Germline values: CDR1 SGHTA, CDR2 FQGNSA. Semi-nested PCR with Nested Universal Primer A followed constant-region reverse priming of full-length variable regions. Each CDR3 protein gets one entry after TCRdb re-called the 5' RACE reads with MiXCR. The sample carries 34,000 or so distinct CDR3 sequences, around 27% recorded once. Sequencing used tumor-infiltrating Tregs sorted from the breast tumor. V is TRBV7-2 and J is TRBJ1-4, with 7 bases lining up with TRBD1. This receptor was identified in a female donor with breast cancer. The CDR3 nucleotides are TGTGCCAGCAGCCTATCGGGACAGTTGATTGAAAAACTGTTTTTT. Its translation: CASSLSGQLIEKLFF.